This TCR beta chain was observed in a study of neurological immune-mediated disorders. Study-wide context: Relapsing-remitting disease affected about 30, and secondary progressive 3, of 34 multiple sclerosis patients. Findings of the study overall: Across subjects, no CDR3 amino acid sequence appeared in expanded clones of more than one subject, a finding that suggested private repertoires in all groups. Phylogenetic grouping assigned the repertoires of 18 of 34 multiple sclerosis patients to a single related-CDR3 cluster, representing a possible signature.

Many counts were recorded for this clonotype. Its antigen is not known. 5'RACE generated cDNA with 10-nucleotide random UMIs. TCRdb reprocessed the 5' RACE reads via MiXCR and lists one record per CDR3 protein. The sample records approximately 60,000 distinct CDR3 sequences, approximately 3.7% being singletons. This TCR was recovered from a man in his forties or fifties with multiple sclerosis. Material: PBMCs.

The CDR3 nucleotides read TGTGCCAGCAGCTTAGTAGGGGGGAGCACAGATACGCAGTATTTT. Translation gives CASSLVGGSTDTQYF. The rearrangement joins TRBV5-6 to TRBJ2-3, with D perhaps matching TRBD1 or TRBD2 (6 bases each). The CDR3 runs 15 residues. The germline V gene has CDR1 SGHDT and CDR2 YYEEEE. V shed 2 bases and J shed 0 bases, with 10 bases lying between them.